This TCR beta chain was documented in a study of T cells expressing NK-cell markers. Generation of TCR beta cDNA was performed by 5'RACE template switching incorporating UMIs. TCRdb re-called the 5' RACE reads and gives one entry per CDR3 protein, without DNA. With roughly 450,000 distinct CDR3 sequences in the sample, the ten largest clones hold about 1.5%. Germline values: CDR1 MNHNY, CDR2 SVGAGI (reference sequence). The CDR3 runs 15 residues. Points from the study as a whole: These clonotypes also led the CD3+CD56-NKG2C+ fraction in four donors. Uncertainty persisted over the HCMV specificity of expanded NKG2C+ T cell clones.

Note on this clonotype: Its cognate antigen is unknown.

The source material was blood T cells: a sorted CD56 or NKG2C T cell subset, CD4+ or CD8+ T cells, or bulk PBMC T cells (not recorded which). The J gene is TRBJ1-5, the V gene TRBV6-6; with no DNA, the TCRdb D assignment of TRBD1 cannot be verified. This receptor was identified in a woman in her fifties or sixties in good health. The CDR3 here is CASSYRRQGDQPQHF.